The source of this T cell receptor (beta chain) is a study of CD8 T cells in Susac syndrome. This CDR3 spans 15 amino acids. With 3 bases removed from V and 0 bases from J, the gap between germline ends came to 10 bases. Per germline, CDR1 SGHTA and CDR2 FQGTGA. TCR beta from blood CD8+ and CD4+ T cells was sequenced. Controls matched for age and sex were healthy donors. Through negative isolation, CD4+ and CD8+ T cells were obtained, while TEMRA cells were enriched using FACS. About 0.45 to 1 ug RNA was reverse transcribed with random hexamers. It was immunoSEQ multiplex PCR that amplified TCR beta CDR3 across 54 Vbeta and 13 Jbeta. Using its own MiXCR run on the immunoSEQ multiplex PCR reads, TCRdb lists one record per CDR3 protein. The table lists 110,000 or so distinct CDR3 sequences, about 90% of them singletons.

The TCR sequence derives from a human donor in good health. The J gene is TRBJ2-3, the V gene TRBV7-3; D not resolved. The sequenced sample was CD8+ T cells from PBMCs. CDR3 bases: TGTGCCAGCAGCTTTTCGCTCGCGAGCACAGATACGCAGTATTTT. This encodes CASSFSLASTDTQYF.